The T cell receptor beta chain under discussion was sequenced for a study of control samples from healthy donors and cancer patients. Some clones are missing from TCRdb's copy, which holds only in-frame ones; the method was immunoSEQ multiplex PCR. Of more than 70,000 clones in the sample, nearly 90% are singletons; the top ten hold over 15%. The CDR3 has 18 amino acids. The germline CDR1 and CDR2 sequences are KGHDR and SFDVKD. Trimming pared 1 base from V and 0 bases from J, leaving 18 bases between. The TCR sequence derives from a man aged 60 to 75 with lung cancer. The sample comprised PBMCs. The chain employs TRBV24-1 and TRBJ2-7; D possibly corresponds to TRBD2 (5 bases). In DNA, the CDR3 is TGTGCCACCAGTGATTTTGTCGGAGGAGGCCCGAGCTCCTACGAGCAGTACGTC. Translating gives CATSDFVGGGPSSYEQYV.